The rows below give T cell receptor beta chains drawn from one sample of a study of T cell responses to AZD1222 COVID-19 vaccine. Repertoires were generated with immunoSEQ multiplex PCR, while TCRdb's copy carries only in-frame clones and drops some. The sample lists under 150,000 clones; 92% were seen once. The specimen was peripheral blood, collected on day 0 of AZD1222 vaccination. The receptors originated from an adult in good health. Both conserved end residues are part of each CDR3. Each record gives: V gene, J gene, CDR3 protein.

V: TRBV6-5
J: TRBJ2-2
CDR3: CASSYSTDNTGELFF

V: TRBV10-3
J: TRBJ2-5
CDR3: CAISERTGGETQYF

V: TRBV3-1/TRBV3-2
J: TRBJ2-3
CDR3: CASSQDFGGGSTDTQYF

V: TRBV9
J: TRBJ1-6
CDR3: CASSVAGQGHGPLHF

V: TRBV5-1
J: TRBJ1-1
CDR3: CASSLVEGNTEAFF

V: TRBV10-2
J: TRBJ2-3
CDR3: CASTALPRAGGTTDTQYF

V: TRBV10-3
J: TRBJ1-2
CDR3: CAISGQAYGYTF

V: TRBV27
J: TRBJ2-1
CDR3: CASSPTSYEQFF

V: TRBV7-3
J: TRBJ2-2
CDR3: CASSLHGGPTGELFF

V: TRBV5-6
J: TRBJ1-5
CDR3: CASSGQGGNQPQHF